This T cell receptor (beta chain) was sequenced during a study of cytomegalovirus exposure and HLA in healthy donors. Trimming stripped 3 bases from V and 2 bases from J, with 4 bases between. This CDR3 spans 12 amino acids. CDR1 and CDR2 from the germline V gene are ENHRY and SYGVKD. Researchers ran the PCR with 60 Vbeta and 13 Jbeta primers. Clones were read by immunoSEQ multiplex PCR, and TCRdb kept only the in-frame ones, dropping some. The profile shows 150,000 to 200,000 clones, around 83% of them singletons. This receptor was identified in a man aged 50 to 60 in good health and CMV-seronegative. Sequencing was done on a sample of PBMCs. The chain links TRBV10-3 to TRBJ2-5, with no clear D. CDR3 sequence: CAISERQETQYF. CDR3 coding DNA: TGTGCCATCAGTGAACGGCAAGAGACCCAGTACTTC.